This passage covers 27 T cell receptor beta chains from one sample sequenced in a study of T cell repertoires in ileal Crohn's disease. As to time point: neoterminal ileum biopsy at postoperative endoscopy, about 6 months after surgery. Profiled with immunoSEQ multiplex PCR; TCRdb holds only in-frame clones, not every one. The data show about 17,000 clones, 72% seen once. What was sequenced was ileal tissue. The receptors were gathered from an adult with Crohn's disease.

The rearrangement joins TRBV6-5 to TRBJ2-5, with D possibly TRBD1 on 7 matching bases. The germline V and J ends were trimmed by 2 bases and 4 bases, with 17 bases remaining between them. Looked up from germline, CDR1 is MNHEY and CDR2 is SVGAGI. The CDR3 contains 16 residues. The CDR3 DNA reads TGTGCCAGCAGTTACCGTAGCCAGGGGGGCCCAGAGACCCAGTACTTC. It specifies CASSYRSQGGPETQYF.

V is TRBV5-6 and J is TRBJ2-5; 8 bases are shared with TRBD2. The CDR3 spans 13 residues. V was pared by 6 bases and J by 5 bases, with 6 bases of the junction left unmatched. Germline V CDR1 and CDR2: SGHDT, YYEEEE. The CDR3 loop is CASTRGGSETQYF. CDR3 nucleotides: TGTGCCAGCACCCGGGGGGGTTCGGAGACCCAGTACTTC.

This chain connects TRBV7-2 to TRBJ1-5; D remains ambiguous. The CDR3 is made up of 13 amino acids. Trimming left V 5 bases short and J 4 bases short, with 9 bases between. Germline V CDR1 and CDR2: SGHTA, FQGNSA. CDR3 DNA: TGTGCCAGCAGCCCACGACTTAATCAGCCCCAGCATTTT. Its protein product is CASSPRLNQPQHF.

The chain has TRBV7-6 and TRBJ1-6; D not resolved. The V end lost 3 bases, the J end lost 8 bases, and 11 bases lay between the germline ends. CDR3 size: 14 residues. Germline lookup yields CDR1 SGHVS and CDR2 FNYEAQ. CDR3 sequence (DNA): TGTGCCAGCAGCTTGGCCCAGAGGTATTCACCCCTCCACTTT. It encodes CASSLAQRYSPLHF.

The chain uses TRBV30 and TRBJ2-3; a possible D gene is TRBD2 (6 bases). Trimming pared 3 bases from V and 14 bases from J, leaving 15 bases between. This CDR3 contains 11 residues. Germline V lookup: CDR1 GTSNPN, CDR2 SVGIG (reference sequence). The CDR3 DNA reads TGTGCCTGGAGGCGAGCGGGTGGGGGGTATTTT. This codes for CAWRRAGGGYF. Full variable domain (remainder filled in from reference TRBV30 and TRBJ2-3): SQTIHQWPATLVQPVGSPLSLECTVEGTSNPNLYWYRQAAGRGLQLLFYSVGIGQISSEVPQNLSASRPQDRQFILSSKKLLLSDSGFYLCAWRRAGGGYFGPGTRLTVL.

This clone has a handful of counts. This rearrangement joins TRBV5-1 to TRBJ2-5; 8 bases line up with TRBD1. The CDR3 length is 14 residues. The trim removed 0 bases at V and 2 bases at J, leaving 0 bases unmatched. From germline, CDR1 is SGHRS and CDR2 YFSETQ. The CDR3 DNA is TGCGCCAGCAGCTTGGGGACAGGGCAAGAGACCCAGTACTTC. Translated: CASSLGTGQETQYF.

This clone showed up just a few times. The CDR3 reads CASSVSITTSALLGGANVLTF. CDR3 nucleotides: TGTGCCAGCAGCGTATCTATAACGACTAGCGCCCTACTAGGCGGGGCCAACGTCCTGACTTTC. The J gene is TRBJ2-6, the V gene TRBV9; the match to TRBD2 covers 8 bases. The CDR3 length is 21 residues. V lost 1 base, J lost 4 bases, and 19 bases stayed unmatched. Germline loops: CDR1 SGDLS, CDR2 YYNGEE. Drawing the rest from reference TRBV9 and TRBJ2-6, the complete variable domain is DSGVTQTPKHLITATGQRVTLRCSPRSGDLSVYWYQQSLDQGLQFLIQYYNGEERAKGNILERFSAQQFPDLHSELNLSSLELGDSALYFCASSVSITTSALLGGANVLTFGAGSRLTVL.

This clone was observed a handful of times. The chain is built from TRBV29-1 and TRBJ1-1; D unclear. V shed 4 bases and J shed 3 bases, with 6 bases lying between them. Germline V gene lookup returns CDR1 SQVTM and CDR2 ANQGSEA. The CDR3 is made up of 11 amino acids. For the CDR3, the DNA is TGCAGCGTTGCGAGGTACACTGAAGCTTTCTTT. It specifies CSVARYTEAFF.

The chain uses TRBV15 and TRBJ2-1; 9 bases agree with TRBD2. This CDR3 is built from 16 residues. With 5 bases clipped from V and 6 bases from J, the junction kept 11 bases outside the gene matches. Germline assignment: CDR1 LNHNV and CDR2 YYDKDF (reference sequence). The DNA for the CDR3 is TGTGCCACCAGCCCCCATTTAGCGGGAGCAGGCAATGAGCAGTTCTTC. Translating gives CATSPHLAGAGNEQFF.

The chain combines TRBV15 with TRBJ2-5; D not resolved. V dropped 0 bases and J dropped 5 bases, with 7 bases sitting between them. CDR1 is LNHNV, CDR2 YYDKDF, per germline (reference sequence). This CDR3 region has 13 residues. The CDR3 protein is CATSRDTLETQYF. As DNA, the CDR3 is TGTGCCACCAGCAGAGATACTTTGGAGACCCAGTACTTC. Variable domain in full (rest from reference TRBV15 and TRBJ2-5): DAMVIQNPRYQVTQFGKPVTLSCSQTLNHNVMYWYQQKSSQAPKLLFHYYDKDFNNEADTPDNFQSRRPNTSFCFLDIRSPGLGDTAMYLCATSRDTLETQYFGPGTRLLVL.

The rearrangement uses TRBV5-1 and TRBJ2-1; 9 nucleotides align to TRBD2. CDR1 is SGHRS, CDR2 YFSETQ, per germline. The CDR3 totals 16 residues. V trimming: 4 bases; J trimming: 2 bases; junction bases outside the gene matches: 7. This chain's CDR3 is CASSQTSGWAYNEQFF. The CDR3 region has the DNA TGCGCCAGCAGCCAAACTAGCGGGTGGGCCTACAATGAGCAGTTCTTC.

The CDR3 spells CASYFTNDEQFF. The DNA of the CDR3 is TGTGCCAGCTACTTCACTAACGATGAGCAGTTCTTC. This chain uses TRBV5-6 with TRBJ2-1; D is ambiguous. The V end was cut by 7 bases, the J end by 8 bases, with 13 bases between. The CDR3 has 12 residues. Germline CDR1 reads SGHDT; CDR2 reads YYEEEE.

The V call is TRBV6-5, the J call TRBJ1-1; weak D call: TRBD1 (5 bases). The CDR3 contains 13 residues. The germline V and J ends were trimmed by 2 bases and 6 bases, with 10 bases remaining between them. Germline values: CDR1 MNHEY, CDR2 SVGAGI. CDR3 bases: TGTGCCAGCAGTTACATCAGGGTTGCTGAAGCTTTCTTT. This sequence encodes CASSYIRVAEAFF.

The table lists this clone with a few counts. The genes are TRBV9 and TRBJ1-3; D gene uncertain. CDR1 SGDLS and CDR2 YYNGEE come from the germline V gene. V shed 0 bases and J shed 3 bases, with 7 bases lying between them. The CDR3 loop spans 14 amino acids. The CDR3 DNA sequence: TGTGCCAGCAGCGTAGGAGGAGATGGAAACACCATATATTTT. It translates to CASSVGGDGNTIYF.

Relative to its sample, this clone is medium-sized. CDR3 DNA: TGCGCCAGCAGCCAAGATTTGTATAGGGGGAATGAAAAACTGTTTTTT. It yields the protein CASSQDLYRGNEKLFF. The chain carries TRBV4-1 and TRBJ1-4; D may be TRBD1 (6 bases). The CDR3 extends over 16 amino acids. Trimming took off 0 bases at V and 5 bases at J, with 13 bases between the two ends. Germline V lookup: CDR1 MGHRA, CDR2 YSYEKL.

The chain couples TRBV4-3 to TRBJ2-3; 7 nucleotides line up with TRBD2. The length of the CDR3 is 15 residues. After removal of 0 bases from V and 4 bases from J, the junction contained 4 bases not matched to a gene. Germline V gene lookup returns CDR1 LGHNA and CDR2 YSLEER. In nucleotides, the CDR3 is TGCGCCAGCAGCCAAGATCAGCTAGCGGCAGATACGCAGTATTTT. Encoded protein: CASSQDQLAADTQYF.

This sequence joins TRBV9 and TRBJ2-2; 9 nucleotides line up with TRBD1. V dropped 4 bases and J dropped 1; count of bases not matched to a gene: 5. Germline V gene sequence: CDR1 SGDLS, CDR2 YYNGEE. The CDR3 is made up of 16 amino acids. The CDR3 DNA reads TGTGCCAGCAGCACACAGGGGGCGGAGAACACCGGGGAGCTGTTTTTT. Amino acid sequence: CASSTQGAENTGELFF.

This chain uses TRBV2 with TRBJ2-1; 8 bases agree with TRBD2. Losses at the gene ends were 7 bases for V and 1 base for J; bases not matched to a gene: 3. This CDR3 contains 14 residues. CDR1 is SNHLY and CDR2 is FYNNEI in the germline V gene. CDR3 region: CASKERESYNEQFF. The CDR3 region has the DNA TGTGCCAGCAAAGAGCGGGAGTCCTACAATGAGCAGTTCTTC.

The chain employs TRBV30 and TRBJ1-2, with 7 bases lining up with TRBD1. Germline V gene lookup returns CDR1 GTSNPN and CDR2 SVGIG (reference sequence). The CDR3 loop spans 10 amino acids. The CDR3 sequence: CALQGQGYTF. In DNA, the CDR3 is TGTGCGTTACAGGGGCAAGGCTACACCTTC.

This rearrangement joins TRBV19 to TRBJ1-5; D gene uncertain. V was clipped by 6 bases and J by 6 bases, with 12 bases between them. Germline V gene data show CDR1 as LNHDA and CDR2 as SQIVND (reference sequence). The CDR3 runs to 13 residues. The CDR3 region is CASRGPEGQPQHF. The CDR3 DNA follows: TGTGCCAGTAGAGGGCCTGAGGGTCAGCCCCAGCATTTT. Together with reference TRBV19 and TRBJ1-5, the CDR3 gives the full variable domain: DGGITQSPKYLFRKEGQNVTLSCEQNLNHDAMYWYRQDPGQGLRLIYYSQIVNDFQKGDIAEGYSVSREKKESFPLTVTSAQKNPTAFYLCASRGPEGQPQHFGDGTRLSIL.

This clone was counted only a few times. The chain carries TRBV29-1 and TRBJ2-7; 12 bases line up with TRBD1. Germline CDR1 and CDR2: SQVTM and ANQGSEA. J gave up 4 bases and V 8 bases, and 9 bases lay outside the gene matches. This CDR3 contains 14 residues. The CDR3 spells CSISGTGGSYEQYF. In DNA form, the CDR3 reads TGCAGCATATCCGGGACAGGGGGCTCATACGAGCAGTACTTC.

The chain couples TRBV6-1 to TRBJ2-2; 9 bases are shared with TRBD1. The CDR3 consists of 15 residues. The V and J ends lost 6 bases and 7 bases, in that order; junction bases with no gene match: 9. Germline-derived CDR1 and CDR2 are MNHNS and SASEGT. The CDR3 region is CASRPDRGGSGELFF. The DNA for the CDR3 is TGTGCCAGCAGACCGGACAGGGGAGGGAGCGGGGAGCTGTTTTTT.

The chain has TRBV7-2 and TRBJ2-2; 13 nucleotides align to TRBD2. CDR3 length: 18 residues. V trimming: 1 base; J trimming: 1 base; junction bases outside the gene matches: 3. Germline V gene data show CDR1 as SGHTA and CDR2 as FQGNSA. The CDR3 bases are TGTGCCAGCAGCTTAGTAGGACTAGCGGGGGTGAACACCGGGGAGCTGTTTTTT. It translates to CASSLVGLAGVNTGELFF.

V usage is TRBV15 and J usage is TRBJ1-5; D call uncertain. V lost 4 bases and J lost 4, with 8 bases in between. CDR1 LNHNV and CDR2 YYDKDF come from the germline V gene (reference sequence). The CDR3 loop spans 13 amino acids. The CDR3, as DNA: TGTGCCACCAGCATCCGGGGAAATCAGCCCCAGCATTTT. This gives the protein CATSIRGNQPQHF.

The count of this clone is one. The J gene is TRBJ1-1, the V gene TRBV5-1, with 9 positions matching TRBD1. The CDR3 covers 16 residues. Germline V gene data show CDR1 as SGHRS and CDR2 as YFSETQ. With V trimmed by 4 bases and J by 3 bases, 10 bases remained unmatched. CDR3 protein: CASSGGTGFSDTEAFF. The DNA for the CDR3 is TGCGCCAGCAGCGGGGGGACAGGGTTTTCTGACACTGAAGCTTTCTTT.

The CDR3 protein is CASSSGGSAGANVLTF. CDR3 sequence (DNA): TGTGCCAGCAGCTCAGGGGGCTCAGCTGGGGCCAACGTCCTGACTTTC. The chain combines TRBV5-8 with TRBJ2-6; 8 bases agree with TRBD1. Germline CDR1 reads SGHTS; CDR2 reads YDEGEE. Trimming at V came to 3 bases and at J to 2 bases, leaving 4 bases not matched to a gene. The CDR3 runs 16 residues.

This clone turned up a few times. The chain uses TRBV9 and TRBJ1-5, with 7 bases aligning to TRBD1. The CDR3 covers 13 residues. V lost 6 bases and J lost 2; bases outside the gene matches: 2. Germline lookup yields CDR1 SGDLS and CDR2 YYNGEE. In DNA, the CDR3 is TGTGCCAGCAATCAGGGGGGCAATCAGCCCCAGCATTTT. It codes for CASNQGGNQPQHF.